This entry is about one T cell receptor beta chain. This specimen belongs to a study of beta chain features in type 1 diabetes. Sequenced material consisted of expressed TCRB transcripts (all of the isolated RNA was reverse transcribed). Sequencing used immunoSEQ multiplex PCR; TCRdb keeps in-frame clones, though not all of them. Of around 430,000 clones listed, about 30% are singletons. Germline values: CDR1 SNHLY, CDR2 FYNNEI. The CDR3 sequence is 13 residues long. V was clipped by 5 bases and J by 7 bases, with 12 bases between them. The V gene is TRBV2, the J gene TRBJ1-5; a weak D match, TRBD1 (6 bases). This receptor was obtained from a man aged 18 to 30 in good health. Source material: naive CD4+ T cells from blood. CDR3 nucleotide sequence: TGTGCCAGCAGTAACAGGGTGGGCCAGCCCCAGCATTTT. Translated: CASSNRVGQPQHF.